What follows describes a single T cell receptor (beta chain). The antigen is undetermined. The data originate from a study of cytomegalovirus exposure and HLA in healthy donors. About the research overall: Roughly four fifths of approximately 400 genotyped donors fell in the Caucasian-associated ancestry cluster. Findings of the study overall: Listed as cytomegalovirus-associated were 150 or so TCR beta chains.

CDR1 is LNHDA and CDR2 is SQIVND in the germline V gene (reference sequence). The ends lost 5 bases at V and 4 bases at J; junction bases unmatched: 6. The CDR3 length is 15 residues. With 60 Vbeta and 13 Jbeta primers, the PCR was carried out. TCRdb's copy holds only in-frame clones and misses some; the assay was immunoSEQ multiplex PCR. This sample yields roughly 120,000 clones, of which around 75% are seen a single time; around 1.7% belongs to the top ten. The sequence derives from a woman aged 18-30 years in good health and CMV-seronegative. The chain links TRBV19 to TRBJ2-1; TRBD2 matches 9 bases. Sequences were obtained from PBMCs. CDR3: CASSQSGGRYNEQFF. As DNA, the CDR3 is TGTGCCAGTAGTCAGAGCGGGGGGCGGTACAATGAGCAGTTCTTC. Filled out from reference TRBV19 and TRBJ2-1, the complete variable domain reads DGGITQSPKYLFRKEGQNVTLSCEQNLNHDAMYWYRQDPGQGLRLIYYSQIVNDFQKGDIAEGYSVSREKKESFPLTVTSAQKNPTAFYLCASSQSGGRYNEQFFGPGTRLTVL.